Listed below are T cell receptor beta chains from one sample, sequenced in a study of blood T cell repertoires in COVID-19. Profiling relied on immunoSEQ multiplex PCR, and the TCRdb table lists in-frame clones only, not all of them. The repertoire holds roughly 100,000 clones, nearly 90% seen once, with 2.5% to 3.5% in the top ten. What was sequenced was peripheral blood. The receptor source for this set is a man in his forties or fifties in a cohort sampled during active COVID-19. The conserved cysteine and the conserved F or W are not part of the CDR3 here. D genes are given only for firm matches.

v_call	d_call	j_call	cdr3_aa
TRBV5-1	.	TRBJ1-1	ASSFGHGNTEAF
TRBV7-9	TRBD1	TRBJ2-5	ASSLSGGGQETQY
TRBV6-5	TRBD1	TRBJ1-2	ASKWAGGLGYT
TRBV7-2	TRBD1	TRBJ2-2	ASSLWGQGANTGELF
TRBV5-4	.	TRBJ2-2	ASSLRTNTGELF
TRBV24-1	TRBD1	TRBJ2-1	ATSAPPGQGTEQF
TRBV6-5	.	TRBJ1-1	ASRGEARNTEAF
TRBV19	TRBD2	TRBJ2-1	ASSMGGGSRLEQF
TRBV5-4	TRBD1	TRBJ1-4	ASSSRGAQDNEKLF
TRBV5-6	TRBD2	TRBJ2-3	ASSRGGAADTQY
TRBV7-9	.	TRBJ2-5	ASSLRGSETQY
TRBV20-1	.	TRBJ2-1	SADLGGDKF
TRBV6-5	TRBD1	TRBJ1-2	ASSYRTGSNYGYT
TRBV2	.	TRBJ2-1	ASTSDSSHEQF
TRBV2	TRBD1	TRBJ1-5	ASSTGGGNQPQH
TRBV7-2	TRBD2	TRBJ2-1	ASSLSSGGATYNEQF
TRBV29-1	.	TRBJ1-2	SVGEGDYGYT
TRBV5-1	TRBD2	TRBJ2-3	ASSSGLAGAYTQY
TRBV4-2	TRBD2	TRBJ2-1	ASSQALAGSGEQF
TRBV7-9	TRBD2	TRBJ2-2	ASRWRGDNTGELF
TRBV12-3/TRBV12-4	TRBD1	TRBJ1-1	ASSPGGYEAF
TRBV20-1	.	TRBJ1-2	SAGSTEGYT
TRBV24-1	TRBD1	TRBJ1-5	ATSGGTGGGNQPQH
TRBV6-5	.	TRBJ2-5	ASIGGAGETQY
TRBV5-4	.	TRBJ1-2	ASSYGQNYGYT
TRBV7-9	.	TRBJ1-2	ASSSWGDYGYT
TRBV7-6	TRBD1	TRBJ2-5	ASSKVTVTGGQETQY
TRBV11-2	.	TRBJ1-2	ASSYTRTGIVGYT
TRBV7-7	TRBD1	TRBJ1-2	ASSAGQADLANYGYT
TRBV21-1	.	TRBJ2-7	ASSKEQGGPETYEQY
TRBV5-1	TRBD2	TRBJ2-4	ASSPGPGGAKNIQY
TRBV4-2	TRBD2	TRBJ2-1	ASSPSSGGLSYNEQF
TRBV2	TRBD2	TRBJ2-1	ASSPRTSGAGKQF
TRBV4-1	TRBD1	TRBJ1-4	ASSPHEGQPFEKLF
TRBV5-6	TRBD1	TRBJ2-1	ASSWKTGTGSYNEQF
TRBV5-1	.	TRBJ1-6	ASSPRGFSPLH
TRBV7-2	.	TRBJ1-2	ASSFGKGGGYGYT
TRBV29-1	.	TRBJ2-7	SVRGSSYEQY
TRBV7-2	.	TRBJ2-7	ASSFADYEQY
TRBV5-4	TRBD1	TRBJ2-7	ASSPGGTGRTYEQY
TRBV5-1	.	TRBJ2-7	ASSLDPGYSYEQY
TRBV19	.	TRBJ1-1	ASTLQGLRDTEAF
TRBV2	.	TRBJ1-1	ASKLDLNTEAF
TRBV2	TRBD2	TRBJ2-5	ASSATPAGGSETQY
TRBV5-8	TRBD1	TRBJ2-3	ASFTPGQGSNTQY
TRBV13	TRBD2	TRBJ2-1	ASSDGLAVYEQF
TRBV7-2	TRBD1	TRBJ1-1	ASSLLRTGGTEAF
TRBV5-4	TRBD2	TRBJ2-1	ASSYASGGNNEQF
TRBV20-1	.	TRBJ1-1	SAPSLLEAF
TRBV5-6	.	TRBJ1-3	ASSLGQLGNTIY
TRBV5-1	.	TRBJ1-1	ASSLVAGGHTEAF
TRBV10-3	TRBD1	TRBJ1-4	AISERTGQVEKLF
TRBV9	.	TRBJ1-3	ASSSGSGNTIY